This T cell receptor beta chain emerged from a study of cytomegalovirus exposure and HLA in healthy donors (dated by TCRdb to 2016 to 2017). As for the study more broadly: According to a later analysis, one platform produced both the roughly 130 validation repertoires and the 700 or so repertoires of the first cohort. The study aimed to test whether signatures of past pathogen exposure could be identified by cataloging public T cell receptors. Along with the roughly 670-subject first cohort, a separate validation cohort of over a hundred different subjects was used. High-throughput TCR immunosequencing, statistical association of individual TCRs with disease status, and machine learning were combined to predict cytomegalovirus infection status.

Donors formed part of the validation cohort, which comprised 120 subjects and was distinct from the first cohort of 550 to 850 subjects. The method behind the library was the immunoSEQ multiplex PCR assay. For the original study's pipeline: A statistical classification framework was built for diagnosing cytomegalovirus status from the catalog of TCR beta chain sequences. What TCRdb holds here is the immuneACCESS table cut down to in-frame rearrangements. Part of the clones is not present; checked against another copy, under half of the missing clones reflect an unresolved V gene, and the others are unexplained. V, J and clone size were drawn from that table, and D and trimming were deduced from the DNA. The sample data list 85,000 to 120,000 clones, and less than 90% of these were observed just once. In total, the top ten clones hold about 1.8% of the sample. The CDR3 sequence holds 15 residues, the cysteine and phenylalanine included. Only the CDR3 part of the read is kept: 45 bases, read in frame from the first base. At the junction V is shortened by 5 bases and J by 4 bases; bases outside the gene matches: 5. The germline V gene encodes CDR1 MRHNA and CDR2 SNTAGT.

In regard to this clone: Its antigen remains undetermined. Base qualities are not provided; no much larger clone lies one nucleotide away.

General study outcomes and caveats: All 110 or so repertoires were used to score co-occurrence in the validation cohort in a later analysis, because that analysis had no HLA typing for the cohort. According to the authors, the approach could potentially be generalized to other disease states and immunological phenotypes. Of the cluster scores, about 94% were above 0 in a later analysis, which found that TCRs clustered in the first cohort also tended to co-occur in the 95 to 150 validation repertoires. Most TCR sequences were observed very rarely across donors, whereas some public TCRs were present in many individuals. In vitro tests confirmed that a few of the cytomegalovirus-associated TCR beta chains recognize cytomegalovirus antigens. In the study, some 160 TCR beta chains were listed as associated with cytomegalovirus. Cytomegalovirus status was reported to be diagnosed by the classifier with high specificity and sensitivity in both the original and validation cohorts.

Sample: PBMCs. Rearrangement joined TRBV6-4 to TRBJ2-3, with TRBD2 identical over 11 junction bases. The TCR was taken from a woman between 18 and 29 years old in good health and CMV-seropositive. CDR3 loop: CASSSTSGGADTQYF. In nucleotides, the sequence is TGTGCCAGCAGTTCAACTAGCGGGGGCGCAGATACGCAGTATTTT.